This T cell receptor (beta chain) was obtained from a study of blood T cell repertoires in COVID-19. TCRdb's copy holds only in-frame clones and misses some; the assay was immunoSEQ multiplex PCR. The table records under 350,000 clones, roughly nine tenths of them present only once. The V gene's germline CDR1 is SGHRS and CDR2 YFSETQ. The V gene lost 4 bases and the J gene lost 7 bases, with 8 bases spanning the gap. The CDR3 has 11 amino acids. The material sequenced was peripheral blood. This receptor was taken from a woman aged 25-40 years with COVID-19, enrolled during active disease. The chain recombines TRBV5-1 with TRBJ2-5, with D perhaps TRBD2 (5 bases). For the CDR3, the DNA is TGCGCCAGCAGCATGAGCGGGACCCAGTACTTC. Translation: CASSMSGTQYF.